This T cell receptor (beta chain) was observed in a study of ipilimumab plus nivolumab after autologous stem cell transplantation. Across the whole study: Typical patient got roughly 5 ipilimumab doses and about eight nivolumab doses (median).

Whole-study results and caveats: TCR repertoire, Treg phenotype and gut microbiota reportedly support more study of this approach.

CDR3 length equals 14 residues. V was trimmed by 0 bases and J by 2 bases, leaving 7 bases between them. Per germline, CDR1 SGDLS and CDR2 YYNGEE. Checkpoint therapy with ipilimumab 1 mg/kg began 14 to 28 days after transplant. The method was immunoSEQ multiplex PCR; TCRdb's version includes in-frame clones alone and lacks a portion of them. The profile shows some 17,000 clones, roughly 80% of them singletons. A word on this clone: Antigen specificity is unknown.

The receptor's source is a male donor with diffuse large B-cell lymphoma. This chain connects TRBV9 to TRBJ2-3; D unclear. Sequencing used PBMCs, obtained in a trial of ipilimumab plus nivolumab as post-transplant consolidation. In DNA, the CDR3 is TGTGCCAGCAGCGTAGGTCAGATCACAGATACGCAGTATTTT. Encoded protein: CASSVGQITDTQYF. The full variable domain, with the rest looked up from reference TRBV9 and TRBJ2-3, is DSGVTQTPKHLITATGQRVTLRCSPRSGDLSVYWYQQSLDQGLQFLIQYYNGEERAKGNILERFSAQQFPDLHSELNLSSLELGDSALYFCASSVGQITDTQYFGPGTRLTVL.